This T cell receptor (beta chain) appears in the sequencing data of a study of regulatory T cells in long-lasting Graves disease. Turning to the study itself: To qualify as persistent, Graves' disease required over 5 years of antithyroid drugs with positive TSH receptor antibodies.

Time point defined: persistent/refractory GD, antithyroid drugs over 5 years with positive TRAb. There was RNA extracted from PBMCs, and the TCR library was made from it. Germline loops: CDR1 MGHRA, CDR2 YSYEKL. V lost 4 bases and J lost 7; bases outside the gene matches: 11. CDR3 size: 16 residues. For this clonotype: Its cognate antigen is unknown.

Whole-study findings and limits: With 2,500 to 3,500 shared public clonotypes, persistent patients exceeded new patients, who shared about a thousand. Persistent cases favored TRBV28, TRBJ1-2 and TRBJ2-5.

iRepertoire HTBI primers and Arm-PCR of CDR3 regions built TCR beta libraries. The authors' processing: Among the samples, 50 to 80 TRBV and 14 to 15 TRBJ segments were identified. Via MiXCR, TCRdb re-called the multiplex PCR reads, giving one row per CDR3 protein. TCRdb, not the original authors, processed these V and J calls. Of fewer than 450,000 distinct CDR3 sequences listed, about 20% are singletons. The source material was peripheral blood mononuclear cells (PBMCs), sampled when the disease was refractory, from a patient treated with antithyroid drugs. The V gene is TRBV4-1, the J gene TRBJ1-4, with 8 positions matching TRBD1. The TCR sequence derives from a female donor with Graves disease. CDR3 coding DNA: TGCGCCAGCAGCCTAGAGGCCGACAGGGGAGGTGAAAAACTGTTTTTT. Translating it yields CASSLEADRGGEKLFF.